These 8 T cell receptor beta chains were sequenced from one sample in a study of T cell repertoires in cytomegalovirus infection. Via MiXCR, TCRdb re-called the reads, giving one row per CDR3 protein. The table lists about 120,000 distinct CDR3 sequences, about 30% of them singletons. These receptors' antigens are unknown. The material was CD8+ T cells from cultured PBMCs, obtained from culture after CMV antigen stimulation. These TCRs come from a human donor in good health (CMV status not recorded). Some clones in this sample may be carry-over from other donors' samples.

In this sample, this clonotype turned up a few times. The J gene is TRBJ2-6, the V gene TRBV7-3, with 8 bases matching TRBD1. CDR3 size: 15 residues. Germline assignment: CDR1 SGHTA and CDR2 FQGTGA. The trim removed 5 bases at V and 4 bases at J, leaving 4 bases unmatched. CDR3 nucleotide sequence: TGTGCCAGCAGCGCGACAGGGGACGGGGCCAACGTCCTGACTTTC. Its translation: CASSATGDGANVLTF.

This rearrangement joins TRBV12-3 or TRBV12-4 to TRBJ2-7; D is uncertain. CDR3 length: 16 amino acids. V was shortened by 1 base and J by 2 bases, with 15 bases between the two germline ends. The CDR3 reads CASSLEVNLNAYEQYF. The CDR3 coding sequence is TGTGCCAGCAGTTTAGAGGTGAACCTTAATGCCTACGAGCAGTACTTC.

This clonotype was counted only a few times. The chain is built from TRBV19 and TRBJ2-7; D remains ambiguous. This CDR3 comprises 16 residues. Between the trimmed V and J ends, which lost 6 bases and 2 bases, there was a span of 20 bases. Looked up from germline, CDR1 is LNHDA and CDR2 is SQIVND (reference sequence). CDR3 protein: CASSPGRGGSTYEQYF. DNA for the CDR3: TGTGCCAGTAGCCCTGGACGAGGTGGTTCGACCTACGAGCAGTACTTC.

As for this clonotype: The junction departs from germline at one end; a sequencing error may be responsible. The genes are TRBV4-1 and TRBJ2-3, with TRBD2 as a possible D gene (6 bases). CDR1 is MGHRA and CDR2 is YSYEKL in the germline V gene. This CDR3 is built from 16 residues. The CDR3 nucleotides are TGTGCCAGCAGCCAAGAAGGGAGGAGACTCACAGATACGCAGTATTTT. Translated, it gives CASSQEGRRLTDTQYF.

The chain couples TRBV15 to TRBJ2-1, with D perhaps matching TRBD2 (6 bases). The CDR3 length is 16 residues. The V gene's germline CDR1 is LNHNV and CDR2 YYDKDF (reference sequence). The germline V and J ends were trimmed by 0 bases and 6 bases, with 15 bases remaining between them. The DNA of the CDR3 is TGTGCCACCAGCAGAGATCATAGGGGAGGTGCCAATGAGCAGTTCTTC. This translates into CATSRDHRGGANEQFF.

The chain employs TRBV6-2 or TRBV6-3 and TRBJ2-5; 7 bases fit TRBD2. J was trimmed by 1 base and V by 5 bases; bases with no gene match: 13. The CDR3 is 17 amino acids. Germline loops: CDR1 MNHEY, CDR2 SVGEGT. CDR3: CASSTRLAGVLQETQYF. CDR3 nucleotides: TGTGCCAGCAGTACTAGATTAGCGGGTGTACTCCAAGAGACCCAGTACTTC.

The CDR3 loop is CASSLRGNQPQHF. CDR3 nucleotides: TGTGCCAGCAGCCTAAGGGGGAATCAGCCCCAGCATTTT. The V gene is TRBV11-2, the J gene TRBJ1-5, with a weak D call TRBD1 (6 bases). Trimming took 5 bases from V and 4 from J, leaving 9 bases between them. CDR1 is SGHAT, CDR2 FQNNGV, per germline. The CDR3 length is 13 residues.

This clonotype was counted at least ten times. This rearrangement joins TRBV28 to TRBJ1-1, with 8 bases fitting TRBD1. V was pared by 2 bases and J by 3 bases, with 8 bases of the junction left unmatched. The CDR3 has 16 amino acids. Germline lookup yields CDR1 MDHEN and CDR2 SYDVKM. CDR3 in amino acids: CASSLGTGLMDTEAFF. CDR3 coding DNA: TGTGCCAGCAGTTTAGGGACAGGTCTGATGGACACTGAAGCTTTCTTT.